This T cell receptor (beta chain) originates from a study of T cell responses to AZD1222 COVID-19 vaccine. This clone turned up a few times. Profiling relied on immunoSEQ multiplex PCR, and the TCRdb table lists in-frame clones only, not all of them. The sample holds 20,000 to 30,000 clones, approximately 85% seen once. The sequence derives from an adult who received the AZD1222 COVID-19 vaccine. The specimen comprised peripheral blood, sampled 28 days after the second AZD1222 dose.

The CDR3 region is CASSQDRSGYEKLFF. In DNA form, the CDR3 reads TGCGCCAGCAGCCAAGATCGGTCGGGGTACGAAAAACTGTTTTTT. The chain joins TRBV4-1 to TRBJ1-4; D is unclear. V lost 0 bases, J lost 8 bases, and 13 bases lay in between. Germline lookup yields CDR1 MGHRA and CDR2 YSYEKL. The CDR3 length is 15 residues.